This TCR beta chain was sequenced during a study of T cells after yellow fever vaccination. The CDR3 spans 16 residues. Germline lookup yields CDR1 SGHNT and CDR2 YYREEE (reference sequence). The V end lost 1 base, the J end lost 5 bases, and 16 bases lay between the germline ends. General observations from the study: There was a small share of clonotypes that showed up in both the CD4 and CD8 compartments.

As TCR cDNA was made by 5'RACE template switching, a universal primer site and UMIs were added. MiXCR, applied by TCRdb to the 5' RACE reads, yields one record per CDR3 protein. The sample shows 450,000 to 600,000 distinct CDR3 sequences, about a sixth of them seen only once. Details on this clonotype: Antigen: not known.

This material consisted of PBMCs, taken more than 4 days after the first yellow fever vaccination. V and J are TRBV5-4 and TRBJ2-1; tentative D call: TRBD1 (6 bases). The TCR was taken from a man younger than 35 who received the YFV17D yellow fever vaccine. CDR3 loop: CASSLSQGVGNNEQFF. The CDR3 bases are TGTGCCAGCAGCTTGTCACAGGGAGTAGGGAACAATGAGCAGTTCTTC.